The rows below give T cell receptor beta chains drawn from one sample of a study of patients and donors after allogeneic stem cell transplantation. In TCRdb, the RT-PCR reads were re-called with MiXCR into one record per CDR3 protein. Found here are about 88,000 distinct CDR3 sequences, roughly 52% of them singletons; the top ten hold about 58%. Sequencing was carried out using blood, either unsorted or a sorted T cell fraction (not recorded which). These receptors came from a human donor who was either an allogeneic HSCT recipient or a stem cell or donor lymphocyte infusion donor (not recorded which). It is not recorded whose cells these are; they may come from a transplant donor. Each CDR3 is given without its conserved first and last residue. Expanded clones get a size class; other rows say once, few or many, or leave the size out.

j_call: TRBJ1-1; v_call: TRBV9; clone_size: few; cdr3_aa: ASSVDSRNTEAF
j_call: TRBJ1-1; v_call: TRBV12-3/TRBV12-4; clone_size: .; cdr3_aa: ASSPGHQNTEAF
j_call: TRBJ1-1; v_call: TRBV20-1; clone_size: .; cdr3_aa: SARGGGLNTEAF
j_call: TRBJ1-2; v_call: TRBV4-2; clone_size: .; cdr3_aa: ASSQEGLPPSYGYT
j_call: TRBJ1-2; v_call: TRBV5-1; clone_size: .; cdr3_aa: ASSLQSPGGYGYT
j_call: TRBJ1-5; v_call: TRBV5-4; clone_size: .; cdr3_aa: ASSIPGEPQH
j_call: TRBJ1-5; v_call: TRBV20-1; clone_size: .; cdr3_aa: SARGPPGQGVNQPQH
j_call: TRBJ1-2; v_call: TRBV28; clone_size: .; cdr3_aa: ASSFSSGFLYGYT
j_call: TRBJ1-2; v_call: TRBV3-1; clone_size: few; cdr3_aa: ASSQTPRGEYGYT
j_call: TRBJ2-1; v_call: TRBV4-2; clone_size: .; cdr3_aa: ASSQAGTGEFSGRDSNEQF
j_call: TRBJ1-2; v_call: TRBV3-1; clone_size: .; cdr3_aa: ASSQELSATPNYGYT
j_call: TRBJ2-4; v_call: TRBV27; clone_size: few; cdr3_aa: ASSLAGGDIQY
j_call: TRBJ2-1; v_call: TRBV3-1; clone_size: .; cdr3_aa: ASSTPSSYNEQF
j_call: TRBJ1-6; v_call: TRBV20-1; clone_size: .; cdr3_aa: SAFQRAVSSYNSPLH
j_call: TRBJ1-1; v_call: TRBV4-3; clone_size: .; cdr3_aa: ASSPSFTRYTEAF
j_call: TRBJ1-3; v_call: TRBV12-3/TRBV12-4; clone_size: .; cdr3_aa: ASSWAGQGGNTIY
j_call: TRBJ2-7; v_call: TRBV7-7; clone_size: .; cdr3_aa: ASSPTPFGTYEQY
j_call: TRBJ1-1; v_call: TRBV28; clone_size: .; cdr3_aa: ASSPPGLGTEAF